This TCR beta chain was profiled in a study of cytomegalovirus exposure and HLA in healthy donors (dated 2017 in TCRdb). Study-wide context: According to an earlier analysis of a few hundred of the donors, 200 million or so T cells yielded 117 million unique TCR beta sequences and around 300 Gb of sequence data. The study aimed to test whether signatures of past pathogen exposure could be identified by cataloging public T cell receptors. All discovery cohort repertoires had been generated on a single sequencing platform. To predict cytomegalovirus infection status, the study combined high-throughput TCR immunosequencing, statistical association of individual TCRs with disease status, and machine learning. A separate validation cohort of over a hundred different subjects was used in addition to the approximately 610-subject first cohort. The study used immunosequencing to profile the T cell repertoires of 670 or so subjects and linked those repertoires to cytomegalovirus serostatus. On average, roughly 200,000 unique TCR beta nucleotide sequences were sequenced per donor among fewer than 500 genotyped donors of the cohort, with 15% to 20% of those sequences being non-productive. Donor age, sex, ethnicity and CMV serostatus were compiled together with the repertoire data. Both class I and class II loci were covered by HLA typing, at four-digit resolution. In the later analysis, no new phenotypic data were used to find candidate immune exposures; instead, reliance was placed on TCR beta sequences and their occurrence across donors. A later analysis re-examined previously published TCR beta repertoires from roughly 720 donors and added high-resolution HLA genotyping to investigate patterns of TCR occurrence. A later genetic analysis used genome-wide SNP genotypes for about 60% of the 666 donors, treating that subset as a discovery cohort. Because of strong linkage in the cohort, four or five DR-DQ haplotypes were treated as single units for association and clustering. About 280 gigabases of sequencing data and approximately 85 million unique TCR sequences were included in an early release covering 500 to 750 HLA-typed donors. Typing coverage differed by locus: A, B, C, DRB1 and DQB1 were typed in roughly 629-640 donors, DQA1 in roughly 500, DPA1 in around 580, and DPB1 in just under 480. The genetic ancestry cluster associated with self-reported Caucasian donors included about 84% of the roughly 400 genotyped donors. In an earlier analysis of roughly 540 of the donors, high-throughput TCR beta sequencing was used to judge whether each TCR beta V gene segment behaved as functional or pseudogenic.

This clone turned up a few times. Its binding antigen is unknown. One base away there is no much larger clone; base qualities are not given. Findings and caveats that apply to the study as a whole: While some public TCRs were present in many individuals, most TCR sequences turned up only very rarely across donors. A few of the identified cytomegalovirus-associated TCR beta chains were confirmed in vitro to be specific for cytomegalovirus antigens. The sequencing pipeline was judged likely to have produced a cluster of highly shared sequence variants as a technical artifact. In a later analysis, most CMV-associated TCR beta chains were found to appear HLA-restricted, with HLA associations seemingly driven largely by CMV exposure. Compared with the roughly 720-donor mean, donors in an Asian-associated ancestry cluster had fewer N-insertions in productive TCRs, according to a later genetic analysis. Assigning TCR associations to individual alleles was difficult when HLA alleles, especially DR and DQ, strongly co-occurred. A further reported finding was that TCR beta sequences accurately predicted the HLA-A and HLA-B alleles for most subjects in the first cohort. Only TCR beta chains were sequenced in this cohort, and the absence of alpha or paired-chain data limited detectable features. In a later analysis, HLA-associated TCR beta chains showed more clonal expansion and lower generation probabilities than non-associated chains that were equally common. In a later genetic analysis, a missense DCLRE1C variant was associated with V-gene and J-gene trimming of TCR beta chains, and the association was replicated in an independent cohort. For the cohort, immune exposure information was limited to CMV serostatus. At a false discovery rate of 0.05, a later analysis linked under 20,000 TCR beta sequences to specific HLA alleles. In both the original and validation cohorts, the classifier was reported to diagnose cytomegalovirus status with high specificity and sensitivity. A later analysis reported that several top co-occurrence clusters appeared linked to parvovirus B19, influenza, CMV and Epstein-Barr virus. According to a later analysis, TCR association rates differed among HLA loci, with DRB1 alleles showing the most associated TCRs and HLA-C alleles showing the fewest. Linkage disequilibrium might explain the correlated functional status among segregating V segments, but an unknown experimental factor could not be ruled out. According to the authors, the approach could potentially be generalized to other disease states and immunological phenotypes. The study listed approximately 150 TCR beta chains as associated with cytomegalovirus. Roughly uniform sequencing depth across donors was assumed in presence/absence analyses, although this assumption may not hold. In an earlier analysis of 450 to 750 of the donors, most TCR beta V segments appeared in productive rearrangements about 87% or about 30% of the time, broadly matching IMGT annotations. HLA typing was unavailable for some donors at each locus, so association tests used only the typed subset. Some IMGT-functional V segments, including TRBV6-2 and TRBV6-3, could not be told apart with the 87-base-pair reads, so those segments were excluded. Because counts were too low, roughly 18 rarely observed V segments, including chromosome 9 orphons, were left out of the earlier analysis of a few hundred of the donors.

Library construction relied on the immunoSEQ multiplex PCR assay. For the multiplex PCR, a mixture combining 60 forward primers for TCR Vbeta segments and 13 reverse primers for TCR Jbeta segments was used. Amplification of the CDR3 region of rearranged TCR beta genes was performed with a multiplex PCR assay on genomic DNA. The Illumina HiSeq System was used to sequence the amplified TCR beta libraries as 87-base-pair reads. The original methods were these. In a later analysis, 77 million or so unique TCR beta chains were counted across the roughly 700 repertoires, and approximately 11 million of these chains were shared by at least two donors. Raw reads were error-corrected and collapsed into unique sequences by a nearest-neighbor algorithm in which closely related sequences were merged to remove PCR and sequencing errors. To assign V, D and J gene segments, CDR3 sequences were aligned to IMGT reference sequences. Each retained sequence needed at least a six-nucleotide match to both a V gene segment and a J gene segment. A rearrangement was called productive if the CDR3 had no stop codons and remained in frame with V and J, and every other rearrangement was called non-productive. Following IMGT convention, CDR3 was defined as the stretch from the second conserved V-encoded cysteine up to the conserved J-encoded phenylalanine. The earlier analysis of a few hundred of the donors excluded sequences that lacked an unambiguous match to a single V gene segment. An earlier analysis of several hundred of the donors called V segments functional above 56.7% productive rearrangements and segregating when the between-donor standard deviation exceeded 5%. To diagnose cytomegalovirus status from the catalog of TCR beta chain sequences, a statistical classification framework was built. In a later analysis, TCR nucleotide sequences were compared against IMGT/GENE-DB human TR gene sequences so that V and J genes could be assigned. Using the TCRdist pipeline, a later analysis assigned CDR3 sequences along with most-parsimonious VDJ recombination scenarios. A later analysis defined each TCR beta chain by its CDR3 amino acid sequence plus V-gene family, and excluded reads lacking a unique V-gene family. A later analysis removed nearly 600 highly shared, low-generation-probability nucleotide sequences to deal with suspected cross-contamination and a sequencing artifact. In a later analysis, a clonal expansion index for each public chain was calculated from normalized within-repertoire ranks of inferred template counts. Generation probabilities in a later analysis came from a VDJ recombination model fitted to out-of-frame rearrangements, and those results were checked against IGoR. In a later analysis, hypergeometric tests were used to score TCR-TCR, TCR-HLA and TCR-CMV co-occurrence, with a repertoire-size bias correction applied to TCR pairs. To estimate false discovery rates, a later analysis permuted the HLA or CMV assignments 20 times. In a later analysis, co-occurring TCRs were grouped using DBSCAN, with TCRdist sequence similarity added in when clustering inside HLA-allele-positive subsets. Repertoires with fewer than 30,000 or more than 120,000 public chains, plus five repertoires with anomalous nucleotide sharing, were excluded from co-occurrence clustering. TCRdb obtained this table from immuneACCESS and retained in-frame rearrangements with V and J assigned. These tables miss some clones; where compared with another copy, unresolved V genes account for less than half of the shortfall, and the remainder is unexplained. V, J and clone size are taken as reported in that table, and D and trimming were inferred from the DNA itself. In all, the sample holds 150,000 to 200,000 clones, and about 80% of those were seen once. 4.8% of the sample is taken by the ten largest.

In total, roughly 670 healthy bone marrow donors made up the cohort. Cohort members were all nominally healthy when sampled, although unrecorded immune exposures were likely present. The donor was CMV seronegative and was included in the group of 352 seronegative cohort members. Each donor provided a peripheral blood sample, and peripheral blood mononuclear cells were used for TCR beta sequencing. Genomic DNA was extracted from the blood cell samples with the Qiagen DNeasy Blood Extraction Kit. CDR1 and CDR2, per the germline V gene, are MGHRA and YSYEKL. From the cysteine through the phenylalanine, the CDR3 covers 11 amino acids. The kept DNA is CDR3 alone, 33 bases in frame from the first base. V is pared back by 5 bases and J by 7 bases, with 6 bases lying between the germline termini.

The sequence was obtained from a man aged 18 to 35 in good health and CMV-seronegative. Recombination connected TRBV4-1 to TRBJ1-5, with the identity of the D gene unclear. The material sequenced was PBMCs. DNA sequence: TGCGCCAGCAGCGCTAACCAGCCCCAGCATTTT. Its translation reads: CASSANQPQHF.